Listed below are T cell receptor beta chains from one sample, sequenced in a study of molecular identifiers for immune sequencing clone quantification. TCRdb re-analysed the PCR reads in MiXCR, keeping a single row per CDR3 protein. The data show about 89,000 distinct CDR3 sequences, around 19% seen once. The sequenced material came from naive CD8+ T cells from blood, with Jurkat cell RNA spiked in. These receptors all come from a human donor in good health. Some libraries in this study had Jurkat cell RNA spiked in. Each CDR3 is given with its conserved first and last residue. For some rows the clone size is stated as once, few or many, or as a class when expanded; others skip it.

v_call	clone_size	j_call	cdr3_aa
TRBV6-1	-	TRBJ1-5	CASSAPRGVDQPQHF
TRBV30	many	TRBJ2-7	CAWDFGTGVHEQYF
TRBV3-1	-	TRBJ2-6	CASSQTSGANVLTF
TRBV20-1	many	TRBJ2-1	CSANRENLRITNEQFF
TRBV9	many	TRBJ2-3	CASSPRPPRQYF
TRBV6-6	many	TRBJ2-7	CASSYSTGGRDEQYF
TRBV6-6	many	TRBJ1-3	CASSYLAGGGNTIYF
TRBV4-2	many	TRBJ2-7	CASSQGVSAIYYEQYF
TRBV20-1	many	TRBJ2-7	CSASSPTGAHKYEQYF
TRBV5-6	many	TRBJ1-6	CASSLRPSRAYNSPLHF
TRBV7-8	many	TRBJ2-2	CASSPPAGGPTGELFF
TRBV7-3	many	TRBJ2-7	CASSSGTSFVEQYF
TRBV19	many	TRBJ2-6	CASSILGSGANVLTF
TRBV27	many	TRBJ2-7	CASSFFGDGEQYF
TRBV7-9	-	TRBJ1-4	CASSLVAPKGGKLFF
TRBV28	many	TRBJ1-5	CASSFSQPQHF
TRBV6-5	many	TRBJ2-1	CASSPDSSSYNEQFF
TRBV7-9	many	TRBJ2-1	CASSEGGTRNYNEQFF
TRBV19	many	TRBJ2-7	CASSMTENSYEQYF
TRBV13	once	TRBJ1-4	CASSLAREGNLFF
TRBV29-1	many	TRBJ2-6	CSVEDLPGAGANVLTF
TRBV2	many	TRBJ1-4	CASNSPGGEKLFF
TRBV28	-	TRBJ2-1	CASSLGLAGSSYNEQFF
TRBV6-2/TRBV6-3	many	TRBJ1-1	CASSHDQGRKNTEAFF
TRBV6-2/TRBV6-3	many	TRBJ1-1	CASLGTGGPRSEAFF
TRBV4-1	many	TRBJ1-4	CASSQVPIRQPPGPNEKLFF
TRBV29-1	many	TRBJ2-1	CSVEEGERAGPPDEQFF
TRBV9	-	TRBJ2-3	CASSVVADARNTQYF
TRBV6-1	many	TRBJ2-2	CAGGPQPTNTGELFF
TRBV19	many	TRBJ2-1	CASHPSSSAGEQFF
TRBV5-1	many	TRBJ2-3	CASSPSGGALDTQYF
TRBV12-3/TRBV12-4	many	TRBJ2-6	CASSFPGANVLTF
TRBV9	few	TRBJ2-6	CASSGSGADVLTF
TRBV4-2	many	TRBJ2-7	CASSQDRQRVYEQYF
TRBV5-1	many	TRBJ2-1	CASSFTPPSYNEQFF
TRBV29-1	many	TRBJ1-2	CSVEGGTGGGYGYTF
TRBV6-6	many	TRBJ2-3	CASSYASGALDTQYF
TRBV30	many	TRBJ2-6	CAWSVPGANVLTF
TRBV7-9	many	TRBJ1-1	CASSLLLQAFF
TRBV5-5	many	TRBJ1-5	CASSLGQGSNQPQHF
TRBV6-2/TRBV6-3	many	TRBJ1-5	CASSNRDRSYSNQPQHF
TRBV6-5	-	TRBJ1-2	CAGSYSRTGADFLIYGYTF
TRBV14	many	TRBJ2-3	CASSQRDSSLTDTQYF
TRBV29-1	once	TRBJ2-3	CSVGGGLAGNSTDTQYF
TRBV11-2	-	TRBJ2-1	CASSLTGALNEQFF
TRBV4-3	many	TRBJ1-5	CASSQDFATGGGMQPQHF
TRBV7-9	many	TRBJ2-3	CASSFPGQGEDTQYF
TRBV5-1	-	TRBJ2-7	CASSLVGPLEQYF
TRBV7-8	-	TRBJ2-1	CASSRGEEQFF
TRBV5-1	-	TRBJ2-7	CASSLDGSYEQYF
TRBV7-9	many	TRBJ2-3	CASSPVGTGEYTQYF
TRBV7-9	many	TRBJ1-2	CASSLAGDRAAGYTF